The source of this TCR beta chain is a study of blood T cells in healthy people across ages. Of note for this clonotype: Its antigen is undetermined.

Study-level findings and limits: Age advanced and TCR beta diversity per million T cells fell, roughly linearly.

Each donor was a healthy Caucasian individual from Russia, aged about 6 to 95. Each donor supplied ten milliliters of peripheral blood. Primed by a sample-barcoded 5' primer and a J-beta primer mix, a second PCR proceeded for 7 to 11 cycles. Each of the samples gave a minimum of 2.5 million paired-end reads that contained CDR3. TCRdb reanalysed the 5' RACE reads using MiXCR and keeps one entry per CDR3 protein. Of around 690,000 distinct CDR3 sequences listed, under 65% were seen once; the top ten hold more than 35%. This CDR3 region has 15 residues. V lost 1 base and J lost 2, with 9 bases in between. The germline V gene has CDR1 LGHNA and CDR2 YNFKEQ.

This TCR came from a man aged 55 to 69 in good health. The chain employs TRBV4-2 and TRBJ1-3; tentative D call: TRBD1 (5 bases). Sequenced material: blood. The CDR3 coding sequence is TGTGCCAGCAGCCAAGTCGGGGGAACTGGAAACACCATATATTTT. Protein sequence: CASSQVGGTGNTIYF.